This entry lists 30 T cell receptor beta chains sequenced from one sample in a study of T cell repertoires in cytomegalovirus infection. TCRdb fed the reads into MiXCR, producing one record per CDR3 protein. Here the sample spans about 360,000 distinct CDR3 sequences, around 18% being singletons. The sequencing input was PBMCs. Receptors were obtained from a human donor in good health (CMV status not recorded). Some clones in this sample may be carry-over from other donors' samples.

This clonotype was seen repeatedly, ten times or more. Here the CDR3 reads CASSTPTGTSYEQYF. Written as DNA, the CDR3 is TGTGCCAGCAGTACACCGACAGGGACTTCCTACGAGCAGTACTTC. The chain joins TRBV6-1 to TRBJ2-7; the D gene is possibly TRBD1 (7 bases). V was clipped by 5 bases and J by 1 base, with 15 bases between them. The CDR3 covers 15 residues. CDR1 is MNHNS and CDR2 is SASEGT in the germline V gene.

This sequence joins TRBV10-3 and TRBJ1-5; D possibly corresponds to TRBD1 (6 bases). V lost 10 bases, J lost 2 bases, and 12 bases lay in between. The germline CDR1 and CDR2 sequences are ENHRY and SYGVKD. This CDR3 contains 13 residues. The CDR3 loop reads CATNRDGNQPQHF. In DNA form, the CDR3 reads TGTGCCACAAACAGGGACGGCAATCAGCCCCAGCATTTT.

This clonotype has a handful of counts. J is TRBJ1-1 and V is TRBV6-5; the match to TRBD1 covers 8 bases. Losses at the gene ends were 0 bases for V and 7 bases for J; bases not matched to a gene: 13. The V gene's germline CDR1 is MNHEY and CDR2 SVGAGI. The CDR3 is 17 residues long. The CDR3 sequence is CASSYSRGTGRVGEAFF. The CDR3 DNA sequence: TGTGCCAGCAGTTACTCGAGGGGGACAGGACGTGTGGGTGAAGCTTTCTTT.

A few counts support this clonotype. The rearrangement uses TRBV12-3 or TRBV12-4 and TRBJ1-1; 7 bases align to TRBD1. This CDR3 has 13 amino acids. With V trimmed by 6 bases and J by 11 bases, 12 bases remained unmatched. This CDR3 reads CASRKTGEVGAFF. In DNA, the CDR3 is TGTGCCAGCAGAAAAACAGGGGAGGTAGGTGCTTTCTTT.

At least ten counts were recorded for this clonotype. The V call is TRBV7-2, the J call TRBJ2-4; no definite D call. The length of the CDR3 is 13 residues. V lost 1 base and J 8 bases, leaving 9 bases between the germline ends. Germline values: CDR1 SGHTA, CDR2 FQGNSA. This CDR3 reads CASSLEGSHIQYF. The CDR3 DNA is TGTGCCAGCAGCTTAGAAGGGTCACACATTCAGTACTTC.

This clonotype was seen ten or more times. The V call is TRBV5-5, the J call TRBJ2-3, with D perhaps matching TRBD1 or TRBD2 (5 bases each). Between the trimmed V and J ends, which lost 4 bases and 6 bases, there was a span of 18 bases. CDR1 and CDR2 from the germline V gene are SGHKS and YYEKEE (reference sequence). The CDR3 covers 15 residues. The CDR3 nucleotides are TGTGCCAGCAGCCTGGGGACGTTCGATTATGATACGCAGTATTTT. It is translated as CASSLGTFDYDTQYF.

This clonotype appeared a few times. This chain's CDR3 is CASRPRSLETQYF. The CDR3 nucleotides are TGTGCCAGCAGGCCCAGGAGTCTAGAGACCCAGTACTTC. The chain has TRBV7-8 and TRBJ2-5; D gene uncertain. V lost 6 bases, J lost 4 bases, and 12 bases lay in between. Per the germline V gene, CDR1 is SGHVS and CDR2 is FQNEAQ. The CDR3 loop spans 13 amino acids.

This clonotype was recorded many times. The genes are TRBV4-3 and TRBJ2-7, with 14 bases that match TRBD2. CDR1 and CDR2 (germline): LGHNA, YSLEER. J gave up 6 bases and V 5 bases, and 9 bases lay outside the gene matches. The CDR3 runs 16 residues. The CDR3 DNA is TGCGCCAGCAGCAGGGAGACTAGCGGGAGGGCCGGCGAGCAGTACTTC. The encoded protein is CASSRETSGRAGEQYF.

This clonotype was counted many times. This rearrangement joins TRBV7-2 to TRBJ1-5; 7 bases map to TRBD1. The germline V gene encodes CDR1 SGHTA and CDR2 FQGNSA. This CDR3 is built from 14 residues. J lost 2 bases, V lost 5 bases, and 3 bases had no gene match. CDR3 amino acids: CASSHGQGNQPQHF. CDR3 sequence (DNA): TGTGCCAGCAGCCACGGACAGGGCAATCAGCCCCAGCATTTT.

This clonotype appeared a few times. This rearrangement joins TRBV11-3 to TRBJ2-1, with 7 bases lining up with TRBD2. Per germline, CDR1 SGHNT and CDR2 YENEEA. Trimming took 5 bases from V and 7 from J; bases not matched to a gene: 8. The CDR3 extends over 14 amino acids. The CDR3 nucleotides read TGTGCCAGCAGCGCCCGGGGGGATTTGAATGAGCAGTTCTTC. Translation: CASSARGDLNEQFF.

This clonotype was observed a handful of times. The V and J genes are TRBV9 and TRBJ1-3; maybe TRBD1 (5 bases). The germline gives CDR1 SGDLS, CDR2 YYNGEE. Trimming left V 4 bases short and J 1 base short, with 15 bases between. This CDR3 has 16 residues. As DNA, the CDR3 is TGTGCCAGCAGCCACCTGGACAACCCATCTGGAAACACCATATATTTT. Encoded protein: CASSHLDNPSGNTIYF.

At least ten counts were recorded for this clonotype. CDR3: CASTWAGANVLTF. In nucleotides, the CDR3 is TGTGCCAGTACCTGGGCTGGGGCCAACGTCCTGACTTTC. The J gene is TRBJ2-6, the V gene TRBV19; D uncertain. The CDR3 extends over 13 amino acids. The V gene's germline CDR1 is LNHDA and CDR2 SQIVND (reference sequence). V was shortened by 7 bases and J by 2 bases, with 6 bases between the two germline ends.

This clonotype came up a few times. The chain couples TRBV7-2 to TRBJ1-5; TRBD1 aligns across 9 bases. This CDR3 is 15 amino acids long. Germline CDR1 reads SGHTA; CDR2 reads FQGNSA. The trim removed 5 bases at V and 5 bases at J, leaving 7 bases unmatched. The CDR3 nucleotides are TGTGCCAGCAGCACGGACAGGGGACGGGATCAGCCCCAGCATTTT. Translated: CASSTDRGRDQPQHF.

This clonotype was counted between two and nine times. J is TRBJ2-7 and V is TRBV19, with D tentatively TRBD2 (7 bases). In germline, CDR1 is LNHDA, CDR2 SQIVND (reference sequence). Trimming removed 4 bases at V and 4 bases at J, with 14 bases between. The length of the CDR3 is 14 residues. The CDR3 DNA is TGTGCCAGTAGTACCCTCCGGGGGGCTTACGAGCAGTACTTC. Residues: CASSTLRGAYEQYF.

This clonotype showed up many times. The chain combines TRBV12-3 or TRBV12-4 with TRBJ2-3; 8 bases align to TRBD2. There are 14 residues in the CDR3. With V trimmed by 7 bases and J by 4 bases, 7 bases remained unmatched. The CDR3 bases are TGTGCCAGCACCCGAGCGGGAGCAGCAGATACGCAGTATTTT. It encodes CASTRAGAADTQYF.

The gene calls are TRBV20-1 and TRBJ2-7; TRBD2 matches 10 bases. The CDR3 sequence is 16 residues long. V lost 1 base to trimming and J lost 2 bases; unmatched junction nucleotides: 8. The germline V gene has CDR1 DFQATT and CDR2 SNEGSKA (reference sequence). In DNA, the CDR3 is TGCAGTGCTAGAGCCCTTTTAGCGGGGGGCCCCTACGAGCAGTACTTC. It yields the protein CSARALLAGGPYEQYF.

This clonotype was seen only a few times. This sequence joins TRBV20-1 and TRBJ2-3; 9 bases map to TRBD1. The CDR3 has 15 residues. V lost 6 bases to trimming and J lost 4 bases; unmatched junction nucleotides: 11. Germline V lookup: CDR1 DFQATT, CDR2 SNEGSKA (reference sequence). The CDR3 DNA reads TGCAGTGCCAATCCCGGGACAGGGACCGCAGATACGCAGTATTTT. Translation gives CSANPGTGTADTQYF.

This clonotype occurred a few times. The chain couples TRBV4-3 to TRBJ1-5; a weak D match, TRBD1 (5 bases). CDR1 LGHNA and CDR2 YSLEER come from the germline V gene. V was shortened by 2 bases and J by 7 bases, with 12 bases between the two germline ends. CDR3 length equals 14 residues. CDR3 loop: CASSQQTQGQPQHF. The CDR3 DNA reads TGCGCCAGCAGCCAACAGACTCAGGGCCAGCCCCAGCATTTT.

There are many counts of this clonotype. The V gene is TRBV15, the J gene TRBJ1-6; 8 bases map to TRBD1. Trimming took 0 bases from V and 5 from J; bases not matched to a gene: 3. CDR1 and CDR2 (germline): LNHNV, YYDKDF (reference sequence). There are 16 residues in the CDR3. CDR3 bases: TGTGCCACCAGCAGAGAACCGGGACAGGATAATTCACCCCTCCACTTT. It encodes CATSREPGQDNSPLHF.

This chain's CDR3 is CASNPTRSGEETQYF. The CDR3 DNA sequence: TGTGCCAGCAACCCGACTAGGAGTGGGGAAGAGACCCAGTACTTC. V is TRBV28 and J is TRBJ2-5, with D perhaps matching TRBD2 (6 bases). This CDR3 is 15 amino acids long. V was shortened by 7 bases and J by 3 bases, with 18 bases between the two germline ends. From germline, CDR1 is MDHEN and CDR2 SYDVKM.

In this sample, this clonotype turned up many times. This rearrangement joins TRBV6-1 to TRBJ1-6; a weak D match, TRBD1 (6 bases). V shed 6 bases and J shed 0 bases, with 15 bases lying between them. Looked up from germline, CDR1 is MNHNS and CDR2 is SASEGT. This CDR3 has 17 amino acids. The CDR3 loop reads CASSRGQMSSYNSPLHF. The CDR3 DNA is TGTGCCAGCAGCCGAGGACAGATGAGCTCCTATAATTCACCCCTCCACTTT.

The chain is built from TRBV7-9 and TRBJ2-3, with 8 bases lining up with TRBD2. V was pared by 5 bases and J by 4 bases, with 5 bases of the junction left unmatched. The CDR3 is 14 amino acids. The germline CDR1 and CDR2 sequences are SEHNR and FQNEAQ (reference sequence). The CDR3 is CASSVGGAADTQYF. CDR3 sequence (DNA): TGTGCCAGCAGCGTCGGGGGGGCAGCAGATACGCAGTATTTT.

The chain couples TRBV11-2 to TRBJ1-4; no definite D call. The CDR3 runs 15 residues. Germline assignment: CDR1 SGHAT and CDR2 FQNNGV. The V and J ends lost 5 bases and 8 bases respectively, with 18 bases between them. CDR3 DNA sequence: TGTGCCAGCAGCCCGTTTCCTGGGGTTGGAGAAAAACTGTTTTTT. Translated: CASSPFPGVGEKLFF. Looking up the rest from reference TRBV11-2 and TRBJ1-4 gives the full variable domain: EAGVAQSPRYKIIEKRQSVAFWCNPISGHATLYWYQQILGQGPKLLIQFQNNGVVDDSQLPKDRFSAERLKGVDSTLKIQPAKLEDSAVYLCASSPFPGVGEKLFFGSGTQLSVL.

This clonotype was recorded many times. V is TRBV7-2 and J is TRBJ2-7, with D perhaps TRBD1 or TRBD2 (5 bases each). The CDR3 contains 13 residues. The germline V and J ends were trimmed by 5 bases and 10 bases, with 18 bases remaining between them. Germline CDR1 reads SGHTA; CDR2 reads FQGNSA. The CDR3 nucleotides read TGTGCCAGCAGCCTCCGGGACGGCTTGAATCAGTACTTC. Residues: CASSLRDGLNQYF.

At least ten counts were recorded for this clonotype. The chain is built from TRBV27 and TRBJ1-1; the D gene is possibly TRBD1 (5 bases). Between the trimmed V and J ends, which lost 4 bases and 0 bases, there was a span of 21 bases. The germline CDR1 and CDR2 sequences are MNHEY and SMNVEV (reference sequence). The CDR3 contains 18 residues. The CDR3: CASSSRQWARGLNTEAFF. The CDR3 coding sequence is TGTGCCAGCAGTTCGCGACAGTGGGCGAGGGGACTGAACACTGAAGCTTTCTTT.

This clonotype was detected many times. The J gene is TRBJ2-1, the V gene TRBV7-8, with D possibly called TRBD1 or TRBD2 (5 bases each). The CDR3 covers 12 residues. Germline lookup yields CDR1 SGHVS and CDR2 FQNEAQ. Trimming took off 4 bases at V and 12 bases at J, with 13 bases between the two ends. The CDR3: CASSSSGASQFF. In nucleotides, the CDR3 is TGTGCCAGCAGCTCCTCCGGGGCTTCGCAGTTCTTC.

This clonotype appeared many times. The chain is built from TRBV7-8 and TRBJ1-5; 9 nucleotides align to TRBD1. CDR3 size: 17 residues. Germline V gene lookup returns CDR1 SGHVS and CDR2 FQNEAQ. Germline trimming cut 5 bases from V and 0 bases from J; bases unmatched to any gene: 8. CDR3 in amino acids: CASSEGTGWDSNQPQHF. In DNA form, the CDR3 reads TGTGCCAGCAGCGAAGGGACAGGGTGGGATAGCAATCAGCCCCAGCATTTT.

In this sample, this clonotype turned up many times. The chain joins TRBV12-3 or TRBV12-4 to TRBJ1-6, with 8 bases aligning to TRBD1. The CDR3 spans 15 residues. V lost 4 bases to trimming and J lost 6 bases; unmatched junction nucleotides: 5. CDR3 nucleotide sequence: TGTGCCAGCAGTTCTACAGGGGGTGGTAATTCACCCCTCCACTTT. As protein: CASSSTGGGNSPLHF.

CDR3 protein: CSASHGGAYEQYF. The CDR3 DNA follows: TGCAGTGCTTCTCATGGGGGGGCCTACGAGCAGTACTTC. V gene TRBV20-1 combines with J gene TRBJ2-7; 7 bases agree with TRBD2. CDR1 and CDR2 (germline): DFQATT, SNEGSKA (reference sequence). V lost 5 bases and J lost 2; bases outside the gene matches: 6. The CDR3 sequence is 13 residues long.

In its sample, this clonotype was seen a few times. The genes are TRBV6-2 or TRBV6-3 and TRBJ2-1; 14 bases are a match to TRBD2. CDR3 length: 19 amino acids. The V gene's germline CDR1 is MNHEY and CDR2 SVGEGT. V lost 7 bases to trimming and J lost 8 bases; unmatched junction nucleotides: 19. CDR3: CASKGRGRPGLAGVDEQFF. For the CDR3, the DNA is TGTGCCAGCAAAGGGAGGGGGCGCCCGGGACTAGCGGGAGTCGATGAGCAGTTCTTC.